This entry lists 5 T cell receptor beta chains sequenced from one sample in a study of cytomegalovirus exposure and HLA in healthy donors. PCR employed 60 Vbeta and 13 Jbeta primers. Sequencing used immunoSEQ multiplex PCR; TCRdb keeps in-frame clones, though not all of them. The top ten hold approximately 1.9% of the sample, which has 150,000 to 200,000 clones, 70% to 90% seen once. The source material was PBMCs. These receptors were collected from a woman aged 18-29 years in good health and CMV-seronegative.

The CDR3 sequence is CASSFASGNPEQFF. The CDR3 DNA is TGTGCCAGCAGCTTCGCCTCCGGGAACCCTGAGCAGTTCTTC. The chain is built from TRBV7-2 and TRBJ2-1; D may be TRBD2 (5 bases). Germline V gene sequence: CDR1 SGHTA, CDR2 FQGNSA. Trimming removed 3 bases from V and 9 bases from J, with 15 bases in between. The CDR3 spans 14 residues.

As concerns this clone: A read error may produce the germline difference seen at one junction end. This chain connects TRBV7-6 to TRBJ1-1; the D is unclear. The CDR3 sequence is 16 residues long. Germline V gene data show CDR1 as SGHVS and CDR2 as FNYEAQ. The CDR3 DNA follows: TGTGCCAGCAGCGTAGCGGCTACTGGTACAGACACTGAAGCTTTCTTT. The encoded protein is CASSVAATGTDTEAFF.

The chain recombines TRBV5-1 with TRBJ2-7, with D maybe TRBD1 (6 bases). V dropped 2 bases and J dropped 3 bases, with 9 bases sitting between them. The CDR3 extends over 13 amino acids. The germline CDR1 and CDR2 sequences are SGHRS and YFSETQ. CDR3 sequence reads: CASSLQGDYEQYF. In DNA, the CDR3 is TGCGCCAGCAGCTTACAGGGAGACTACGAGCAGTACTTC.

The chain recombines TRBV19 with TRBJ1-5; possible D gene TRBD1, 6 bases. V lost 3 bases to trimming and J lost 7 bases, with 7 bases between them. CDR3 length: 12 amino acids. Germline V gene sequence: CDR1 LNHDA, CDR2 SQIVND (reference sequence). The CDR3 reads CASSIGQQPQHF. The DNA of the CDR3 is TGTGCCAGTAGTATCGGACAGCAGCCCCAGCATTTT.

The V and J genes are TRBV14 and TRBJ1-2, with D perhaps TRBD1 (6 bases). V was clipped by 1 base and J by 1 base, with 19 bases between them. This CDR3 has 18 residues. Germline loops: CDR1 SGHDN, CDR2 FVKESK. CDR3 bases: TGTGCCAGCAGCCAAGCTCCCGGACAGAAGAGCCTTAACTATGGCTACACCTTC. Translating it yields CASSQAPGQKSLNYGYTF. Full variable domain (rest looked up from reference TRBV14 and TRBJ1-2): EAGVTQFPSHSVIEKGQTVTLRCDPISGHDNLYWYRRVMGKEIKFLLHFVKESKQDESGMPNNRFLAERTGGTYSTLKVQPAELEDSGVYFCASSQAPGQKSLNYGYTFGSGTRLTVV.